This TCR beta chain is drawn from a study of OX40 agonist ivuxolimab in advanced cancers. Turning to the study itself: Enrolled patients in dose escalation had cancers that were hepatocellular carcinoma, melanoma, renal cell or head and neck cancer. Findings of the study overall: There were, on average, more expanded clones in CD8+ T cells than in CD4+.

With regard to this clone: Its antigen remains unknown.

CDR3 length equals 14 residues. V lost 5 bases, J lost 6 bases, and 5 bases stayed unmatched. Looked up from germline, CDR1 is WNHNN and CDR2 is SYGVQD (reference sequence). This table comes from immunoSEQ multiplex PCR, and its TCRdb copy is limited to in-frame clones, with some not included. The sample lists more than 40,000 clones; around 77% were seen once. The rearrangement uses TRBV10-1 and TRBJ2-3; the match to TRBD2 covers 10 bases. Sequenced here: CD4+ or CD8+ T cells sorted from blood, sampled in a trial of the OX40 agonist ivuxolimab. The receptor was isolated from an adult with an advanced solid tumor such as melanoma, head and neck, liver or kidney cancer. In DNA form, the CDR3 reads TGCGCCAGCAGTACTAGCGGGGACTTGGATACGCAGTATTTT. Protein sequence: CASSTSGDLDTQYF.